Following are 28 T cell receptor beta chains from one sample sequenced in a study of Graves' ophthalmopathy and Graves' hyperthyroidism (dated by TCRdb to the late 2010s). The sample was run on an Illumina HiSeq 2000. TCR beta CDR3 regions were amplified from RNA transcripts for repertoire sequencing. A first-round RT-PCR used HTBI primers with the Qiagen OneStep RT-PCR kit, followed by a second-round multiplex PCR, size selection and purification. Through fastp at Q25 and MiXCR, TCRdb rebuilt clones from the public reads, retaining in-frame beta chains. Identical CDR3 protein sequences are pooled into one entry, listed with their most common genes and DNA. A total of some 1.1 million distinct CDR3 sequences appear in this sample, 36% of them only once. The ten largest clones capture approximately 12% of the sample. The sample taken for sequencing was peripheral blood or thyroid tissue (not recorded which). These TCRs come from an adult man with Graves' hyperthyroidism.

This chain's CDR3 is CATSLAGGETQGYGYTF. CDR3 coding DNA: TGTGCCACCAGCCTCGCCGGTGGGGAGACCCAGGGATACGGCTACACCTTC. The chain combines TRBV24-1 with TRBJ1-2; TRBD1 is a possible D gene (5 bases). The CDR3 totals 17 residues. The germline gives CDR1 KGHDR, CDR2 SFDVKD. Trimming left V 7 bases short and J 8 bases short, with 28 bases between.

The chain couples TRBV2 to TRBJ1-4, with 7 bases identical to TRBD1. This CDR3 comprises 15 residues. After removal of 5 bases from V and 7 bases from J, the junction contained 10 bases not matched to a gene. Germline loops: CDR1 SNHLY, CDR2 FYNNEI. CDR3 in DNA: TGTGCCAGCAGTTTTGGAACAGGGGTGGCTGAAAAACTGTTTTTT. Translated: CASSFGTGVAEKLFF.

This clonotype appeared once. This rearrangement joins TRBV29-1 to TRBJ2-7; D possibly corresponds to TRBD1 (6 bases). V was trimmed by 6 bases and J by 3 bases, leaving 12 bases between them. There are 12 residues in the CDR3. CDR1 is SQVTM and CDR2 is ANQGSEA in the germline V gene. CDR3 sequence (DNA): TGCAGCGTCCTAACAGGGATCTACGAGCAGTACTTC. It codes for CSVLTGIYEQYF.

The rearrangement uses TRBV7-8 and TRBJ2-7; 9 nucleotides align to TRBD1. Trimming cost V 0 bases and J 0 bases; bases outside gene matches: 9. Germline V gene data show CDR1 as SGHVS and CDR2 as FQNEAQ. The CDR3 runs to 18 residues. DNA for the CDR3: TGTGCCAGCAGCTTAGCGGACCAACCGGGACAGGGCTCCTACGAGCAGTACTTC. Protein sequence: CASSLADQPGQGSYEQYF.

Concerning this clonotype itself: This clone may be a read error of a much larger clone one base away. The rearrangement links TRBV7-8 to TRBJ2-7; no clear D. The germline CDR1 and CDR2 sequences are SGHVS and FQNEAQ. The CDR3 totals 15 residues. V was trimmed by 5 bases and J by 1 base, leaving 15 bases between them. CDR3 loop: CASSPTRTQSYEQYF. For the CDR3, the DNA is TGTGCCAGCAGCCCCACCCGGACCCAGTCCTACGAGCAGTACTTC.

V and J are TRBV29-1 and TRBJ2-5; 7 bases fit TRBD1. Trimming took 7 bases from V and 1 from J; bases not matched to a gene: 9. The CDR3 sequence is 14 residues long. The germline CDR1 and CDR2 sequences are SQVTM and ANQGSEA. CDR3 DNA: TGCAGCGCAACGGGACAGCGTCGCCAAGAGACCCAGTACTTC. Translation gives CSATGQRRQETQYF.

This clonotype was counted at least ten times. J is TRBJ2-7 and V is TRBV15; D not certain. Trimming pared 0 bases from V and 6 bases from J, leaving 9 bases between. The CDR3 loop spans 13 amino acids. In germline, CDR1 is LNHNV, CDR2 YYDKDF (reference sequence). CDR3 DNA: TGTGCCACCAGCAGAGAAGGGCGGAGCGAGCAGTACTTC. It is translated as CATSREGRSEQYF.

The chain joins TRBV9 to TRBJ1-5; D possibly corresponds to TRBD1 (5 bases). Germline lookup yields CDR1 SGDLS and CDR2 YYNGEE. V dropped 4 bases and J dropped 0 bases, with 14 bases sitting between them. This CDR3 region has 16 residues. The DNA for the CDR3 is TGTGCCAGCAGCCCAATCCGGGGCAGTAGCAATCAGCCCCAGCATTTT. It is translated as CASSPIRGSSNQPQHF.

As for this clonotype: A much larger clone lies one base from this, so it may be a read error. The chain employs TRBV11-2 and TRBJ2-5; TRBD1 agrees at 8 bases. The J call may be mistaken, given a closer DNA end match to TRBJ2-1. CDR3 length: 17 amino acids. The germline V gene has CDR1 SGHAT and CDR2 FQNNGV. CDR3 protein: CASSWGRGRPAEETQFF. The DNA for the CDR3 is TGTGCCAGCAGCTGGGGCAGGGGGCGCCCGGCCGAAGAGACCCAGTTCTTC.

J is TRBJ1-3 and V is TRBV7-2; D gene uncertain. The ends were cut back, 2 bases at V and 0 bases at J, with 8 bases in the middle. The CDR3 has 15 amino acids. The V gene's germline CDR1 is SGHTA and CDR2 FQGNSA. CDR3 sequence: CASSLFPTSGNTIYF. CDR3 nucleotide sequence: TGTGCCAGCAGCTTATTTCCGACCTCTGGAAACACCATATATTTT.

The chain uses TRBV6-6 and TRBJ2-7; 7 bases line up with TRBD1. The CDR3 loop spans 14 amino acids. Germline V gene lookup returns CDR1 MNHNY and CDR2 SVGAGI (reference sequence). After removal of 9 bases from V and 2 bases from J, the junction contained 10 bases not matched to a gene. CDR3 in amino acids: CASQSTGRPYEQYF. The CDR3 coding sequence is TGTGCCAGTCAATCGACAGGGCGTCCCTACGAGCAGTACTTC.

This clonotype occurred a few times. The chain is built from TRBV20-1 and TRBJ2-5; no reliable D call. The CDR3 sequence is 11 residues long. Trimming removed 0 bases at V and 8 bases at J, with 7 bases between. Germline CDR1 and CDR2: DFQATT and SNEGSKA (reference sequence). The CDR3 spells CSARDRSTQYF. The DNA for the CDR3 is TGCAGTGCTAGAGATCGGAGCACCCAGTACTTC.

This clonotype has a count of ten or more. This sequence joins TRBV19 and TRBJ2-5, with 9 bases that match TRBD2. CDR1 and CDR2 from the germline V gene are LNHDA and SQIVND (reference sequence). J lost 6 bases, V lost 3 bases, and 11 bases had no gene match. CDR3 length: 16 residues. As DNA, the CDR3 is TGTGCCAGTAGTATGGATGGCGGGGGGGTTGTGAAGACCCAGTACTTC. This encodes CASSMDGGGVVKTQYF.

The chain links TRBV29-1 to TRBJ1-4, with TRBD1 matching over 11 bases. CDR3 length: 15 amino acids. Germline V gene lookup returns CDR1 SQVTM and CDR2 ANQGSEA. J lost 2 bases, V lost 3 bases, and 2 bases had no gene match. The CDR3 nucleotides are TGCAGCGTTGACGGGACAGGGGGTACTAATGAAAAACTGTTTTTT. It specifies CSVDGTGGTNEKLFF.

CDR3 residues: CASRIYGQGQYYEQYF. CDR3 sequence (DNA): TGTGCCAGCAGGATCTATGGACAGGGGCAATACTACGAGCAGTACTTC. The rearrangement uses TRBV7-3 and TRBJ2-7; 9 nucleotides match TRBD1. Germline V gene sequence: CDR1 SGHTA, CDR2 FQGTGA. V dropped 6 bases and J dropped 3; count of bases not matched to a gene: 12. This CDR3 contains 16 residues.

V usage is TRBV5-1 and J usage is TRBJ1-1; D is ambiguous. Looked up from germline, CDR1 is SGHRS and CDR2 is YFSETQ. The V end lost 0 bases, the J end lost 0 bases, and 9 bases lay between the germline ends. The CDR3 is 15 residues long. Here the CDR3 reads CASSLEETMNTEAFF. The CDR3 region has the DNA TGCGCCAGCAGCTTGGAGGAAACGATGAACACTGAAGCTTTCTTT.

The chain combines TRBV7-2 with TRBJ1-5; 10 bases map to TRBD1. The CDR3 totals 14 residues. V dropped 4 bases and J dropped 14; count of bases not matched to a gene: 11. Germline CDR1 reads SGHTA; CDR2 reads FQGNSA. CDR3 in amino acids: CASSSGTGASYEHF. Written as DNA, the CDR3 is TGTGCCAGCAGCTCCGGGACAGGGGCCTCCTACGAGCATTTT.

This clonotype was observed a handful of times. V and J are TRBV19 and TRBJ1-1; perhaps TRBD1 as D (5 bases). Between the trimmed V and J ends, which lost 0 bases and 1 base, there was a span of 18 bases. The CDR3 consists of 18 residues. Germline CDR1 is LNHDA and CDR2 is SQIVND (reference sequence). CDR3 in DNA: TGTGCCAGTAGTATAGATCTTCAGGGAACTAGTTGGAACACTGAAGCTTTCTTT. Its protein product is CASSIDLQGTSWNTEAFF.

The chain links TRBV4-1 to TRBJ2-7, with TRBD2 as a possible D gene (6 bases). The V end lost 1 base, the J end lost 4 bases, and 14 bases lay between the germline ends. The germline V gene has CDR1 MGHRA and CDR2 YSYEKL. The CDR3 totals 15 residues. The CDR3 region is CASSQVQEGGYEQYF. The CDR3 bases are TGCGCCAGCAGCCAAGTTCAGGAGGGCGGGTACGAGCAGTACTTC.

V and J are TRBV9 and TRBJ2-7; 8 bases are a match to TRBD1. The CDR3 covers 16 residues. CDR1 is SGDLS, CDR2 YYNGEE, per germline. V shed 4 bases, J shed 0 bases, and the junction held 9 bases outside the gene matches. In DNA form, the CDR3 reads TGTGCCAGCAGCCAAGATTTGGACAGGGCCTCCTACGAGCAGTACTTC. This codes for CASSQDLDRASYEQYF.

DNA of the CDR3: TGCGCCAGCAGCATCGGGACAGGGCGGAATAACTATGGCTACACCTTC. Residues: CASSIGTGRNNYGYTF. V and J are TRBV4-1 and TRBJ1-2; 9 positions agree with TRBD1. Germline-derived CDR1 and CDR2 are MGHRA and YSYEKL. The V and J ends lost 5 bases and 1 base, in that order; junction bases with no gene match: 8. The CDR3 runs to 16 residues.

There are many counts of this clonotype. The CDR3 region is CASSSRQGPAGPQHF. The CDR3 nucleotides are TGTGCCAGCAGCTCCCGACAGGGACCAGCGGGGCCCCAGCATTTT. This chain joins TRBV7-9 and TRBJ1-5, with 7 bases aligning to TRBD1. CDR3 length equals 15 residues. V dropped 4 bases and J dropped 9; count of bases not matched to a gene: 12. From germline, CDR1 is SEHNR and CDR2 FQNEAQ (reference sequence).

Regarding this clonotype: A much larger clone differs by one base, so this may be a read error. CDR3 sequence: CASSFQGTGTEAFF. CDR3 nucleotides: TGTGCCAGCAGCTTTCAGGGAACGGGCACTGAAGCTTTCTTT. This chain joins TRBV7-2 and TRBJ1-1, with D maybe TRBD1 (5 bases). The CDR3 covers 14 residues. CDR1 is SGHTA and CDR2 is FQGNSA in the germline V gene. With 3 bases removed from V and 4 bases from J, the gap between germline ends came to 12 bases.

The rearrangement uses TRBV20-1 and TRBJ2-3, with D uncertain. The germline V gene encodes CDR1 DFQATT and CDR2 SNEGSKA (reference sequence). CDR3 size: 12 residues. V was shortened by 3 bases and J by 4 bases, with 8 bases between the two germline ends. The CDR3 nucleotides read TGCAGTGCTAGTAGGGCCCCAGATACGCAGTATTTT. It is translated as CSASRAPDTQYF.

The CDR3: CASSSTLTGSQETQYF. In nucleotides, the CDR3 is TGTGCCAGCAGTTCCACGCTGACAGGGTCTCAAGAGACCCAGTACTTC. The rearrangement joins TRBV7-2 to TRBJ2-5; 7 nucleotides match TRBD1. The V gene's germline CDR1 is SGHTA and CDR2 FQGNSA. J was trimmed by 2 bases and V by 6 bases; bases with no gene match: 12. The CDR3 length is 16 residues.

The CDR3, as DNA: TGTGCCATCAGTCCCGGGACAGCGGGGGCAGCTTTCTTT. Translation gives CAISPGTAGAAFF. This chain connects TRBV10-3 to TRBJ1-1, with 7 bases identical to TRBD1. V was pared by 5 bases and J by 10 bases, with 10 bases of the junction left unmatched. Germline V lookup: CDR1 ENHRY, CDR2 SYGVKD. This CDR3 region has 13 residues.

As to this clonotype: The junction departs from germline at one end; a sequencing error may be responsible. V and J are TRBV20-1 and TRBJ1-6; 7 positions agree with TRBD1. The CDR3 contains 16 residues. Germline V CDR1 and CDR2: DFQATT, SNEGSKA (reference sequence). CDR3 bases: TGCAGTGCTAGACTCCTCGCCCGGGACAGCGGGTCACCTCTCCACTTT. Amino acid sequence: CSARLLARDSGSPLHF.

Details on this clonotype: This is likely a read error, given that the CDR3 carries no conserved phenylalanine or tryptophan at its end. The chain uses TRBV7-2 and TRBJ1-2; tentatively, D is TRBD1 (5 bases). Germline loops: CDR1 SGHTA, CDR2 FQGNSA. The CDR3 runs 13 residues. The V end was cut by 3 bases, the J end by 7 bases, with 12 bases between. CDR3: CASSLQGRAGYTL. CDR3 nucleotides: TGTGCCAGCAGCTTGCAGGGTCGGGCTGGCTACACCCTC.